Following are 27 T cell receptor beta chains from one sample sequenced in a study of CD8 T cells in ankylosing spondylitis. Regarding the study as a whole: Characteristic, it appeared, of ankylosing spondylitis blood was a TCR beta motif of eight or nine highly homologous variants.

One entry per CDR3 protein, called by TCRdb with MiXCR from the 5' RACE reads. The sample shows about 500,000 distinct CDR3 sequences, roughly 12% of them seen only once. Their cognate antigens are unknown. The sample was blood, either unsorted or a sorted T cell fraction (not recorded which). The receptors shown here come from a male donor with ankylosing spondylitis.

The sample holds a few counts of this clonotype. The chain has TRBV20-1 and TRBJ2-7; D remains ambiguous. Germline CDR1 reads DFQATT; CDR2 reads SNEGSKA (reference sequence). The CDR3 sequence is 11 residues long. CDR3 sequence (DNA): TGCAGCCTGACATCATCCTACGAGCAGTACTTC. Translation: CSLTSSYEQYF.

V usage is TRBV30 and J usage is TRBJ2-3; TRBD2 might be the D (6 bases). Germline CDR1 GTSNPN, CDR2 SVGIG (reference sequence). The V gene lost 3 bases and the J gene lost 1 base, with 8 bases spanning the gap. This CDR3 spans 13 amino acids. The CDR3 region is CAWRRDGTDTQYF. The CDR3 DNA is TGTGCCTGGAGGCGGGACGGCACAGATACGCAGTATTTT.

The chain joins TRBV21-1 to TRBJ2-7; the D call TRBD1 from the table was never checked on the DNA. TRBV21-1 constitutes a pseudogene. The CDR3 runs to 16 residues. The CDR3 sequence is CASSPTGRPAPYEQYV. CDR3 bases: TGTGCCAGCAGCCCCACGGGCAGGCCCGCGCCTTACGAGCAGTACGTC.

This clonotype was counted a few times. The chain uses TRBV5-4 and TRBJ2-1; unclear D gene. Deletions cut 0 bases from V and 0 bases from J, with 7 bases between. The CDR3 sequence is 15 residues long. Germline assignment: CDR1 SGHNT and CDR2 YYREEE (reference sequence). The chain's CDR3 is CASSLDESSYNEQFF. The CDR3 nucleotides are TGTGCCAGCAGCTTGGATGAGAGCTCCTACAATGAGCAGTTCTTC. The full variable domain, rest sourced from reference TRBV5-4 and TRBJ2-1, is ETGVTQSPTHLIKTRGQQVTLRCSSQSGHNTVSWYQQALGQGPQFIFQYYREEENGRGNFPPRFSGLQFPNYSSELNVNALELDDSALYLCASSLDESSYNEQFFGPGTRLTVL.

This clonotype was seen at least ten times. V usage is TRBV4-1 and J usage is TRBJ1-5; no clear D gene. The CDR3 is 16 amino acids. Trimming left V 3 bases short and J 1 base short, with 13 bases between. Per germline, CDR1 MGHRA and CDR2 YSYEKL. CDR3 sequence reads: CASSHQELGSNQPQHF. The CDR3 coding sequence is TGCGCCAGCAGCCATCAGGAGTTAGGGAGCAATCAGCCCCAGCATTTT.

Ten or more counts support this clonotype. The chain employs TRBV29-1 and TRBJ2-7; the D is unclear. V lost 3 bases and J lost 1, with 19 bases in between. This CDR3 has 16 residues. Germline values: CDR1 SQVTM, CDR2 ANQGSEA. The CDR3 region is CSVDGSHPLISYEQYF. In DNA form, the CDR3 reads TGCAGCGTTGACGGGTCTCACCCTCTCATTTCCTACGAGCAGTACTTC.

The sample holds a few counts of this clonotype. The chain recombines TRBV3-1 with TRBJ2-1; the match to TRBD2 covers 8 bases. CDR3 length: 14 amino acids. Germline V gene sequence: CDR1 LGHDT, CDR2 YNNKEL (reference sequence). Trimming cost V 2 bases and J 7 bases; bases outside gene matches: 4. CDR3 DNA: TGTGCCAGCAGCCAATCGGGGGGGCGGAATGAGCAGTTCTTC. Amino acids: CASSQSGGRNEQFF.

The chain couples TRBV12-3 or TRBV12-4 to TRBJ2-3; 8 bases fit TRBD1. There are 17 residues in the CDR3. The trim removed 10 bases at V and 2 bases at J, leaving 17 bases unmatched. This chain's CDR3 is CATFTYGQGGDTDTQYF. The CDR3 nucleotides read TGTGCCACCTTTACCTACGGACAGGGAGGCGACACAGATACGCAGTATTTT.

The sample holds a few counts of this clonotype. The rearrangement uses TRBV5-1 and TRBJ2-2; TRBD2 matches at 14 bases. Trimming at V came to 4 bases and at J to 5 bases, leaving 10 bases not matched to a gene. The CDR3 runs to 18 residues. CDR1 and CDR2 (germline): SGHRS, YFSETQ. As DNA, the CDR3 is TGCGCCAGCAGCAAAAACACAGGGACTAGCGGGAGAACCGGGGAGCTGTTTTTT. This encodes CASSKNTGTSGRTGELFF. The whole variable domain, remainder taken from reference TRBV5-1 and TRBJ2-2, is KAGVTQTPRYLIKTRGQQVTLSCSPISGHRSVSWYQQTPGQGLQFLFEYFSETQRNKGNFPGRFSGRQFSNSRSEMNVSTLELGDSALYLCASSKNTGTSGRTGELFFGEGSRLTVL.

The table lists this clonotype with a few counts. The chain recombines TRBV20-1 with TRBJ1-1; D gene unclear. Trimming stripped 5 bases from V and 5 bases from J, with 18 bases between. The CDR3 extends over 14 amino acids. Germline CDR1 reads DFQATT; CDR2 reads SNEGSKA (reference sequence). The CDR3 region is CSAGAGRTPTEAFF. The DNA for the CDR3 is TGCAGTGCTGGTGCGGGGAGAACACCAACTGAAGCTTTCTTT.

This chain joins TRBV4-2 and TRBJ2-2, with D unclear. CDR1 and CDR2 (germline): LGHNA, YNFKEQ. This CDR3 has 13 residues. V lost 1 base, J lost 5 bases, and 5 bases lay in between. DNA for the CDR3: TGTGCCAGCAGCCAAGCCGAAACCGGGGAGCTGTTTTTT. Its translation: CASSQAETGELFF.

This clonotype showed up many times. CDR3 nucleotide sequence: TGTGCCAGCAGCCATTGGGACAGGGTGTCGTTGTCTAACTATGGCTACACCTTC. Protein sequence: CASSHWDRVSLSNYGYTF. The rearrangement joins TRBV4-2 to TRBJ1-2, with TRBD1 matching over 9 bases. This CDR3 has 18 residues. Looked up from germline, CDR1 is LGHNA and CDR2 is YNFKEQ. The ends lost 3 bases at V and 0 bases at J; junction bases unmatched: 11.

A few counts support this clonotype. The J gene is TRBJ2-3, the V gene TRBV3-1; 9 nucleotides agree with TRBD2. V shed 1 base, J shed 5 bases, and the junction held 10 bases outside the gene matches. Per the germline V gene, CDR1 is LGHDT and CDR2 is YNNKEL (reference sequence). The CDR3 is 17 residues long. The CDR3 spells CASSQVGGGRALDTQYF. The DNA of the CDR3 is TGTGCCAGCAGCCAAGTTGGTGGCGGGAGGGCCCTAGATACGCAGTATTTT.

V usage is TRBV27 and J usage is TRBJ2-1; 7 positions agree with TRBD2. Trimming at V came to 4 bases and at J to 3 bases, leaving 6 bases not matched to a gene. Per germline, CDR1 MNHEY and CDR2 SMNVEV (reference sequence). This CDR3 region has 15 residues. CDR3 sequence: CASSSLGEGYNEQFF. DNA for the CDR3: TGTGCCAGCAGTTCTTTGGGGGAGGGCTACAATGAGCAGTTCTTC.

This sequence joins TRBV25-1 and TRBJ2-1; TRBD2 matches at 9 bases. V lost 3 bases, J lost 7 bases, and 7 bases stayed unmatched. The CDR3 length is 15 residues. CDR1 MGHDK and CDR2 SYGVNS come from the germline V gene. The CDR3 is CASSEPAGGKNEQFF. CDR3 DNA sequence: TGTGCCAGCAGTGAGCCAGCGGGAGGAAAAAATGAGCAGTTCTTC.

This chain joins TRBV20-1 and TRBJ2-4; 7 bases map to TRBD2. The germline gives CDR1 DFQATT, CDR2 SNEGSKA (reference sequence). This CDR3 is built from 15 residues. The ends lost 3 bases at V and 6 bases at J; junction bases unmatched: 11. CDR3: CSARGREGPRNIQYF. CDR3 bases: TGCAGTGCTAGGGGGAGGGAGGGCCCGAGAAACATTCAGTACTTC.

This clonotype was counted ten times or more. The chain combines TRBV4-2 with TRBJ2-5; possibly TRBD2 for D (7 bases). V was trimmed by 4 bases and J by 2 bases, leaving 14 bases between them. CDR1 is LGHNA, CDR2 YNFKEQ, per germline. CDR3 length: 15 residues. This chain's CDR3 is CASSPTGGAQETQYF. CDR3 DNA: TGTGCCAGCAGCCCAACTGGGGGGGCTCAAGAGACCCAGTACTTC.

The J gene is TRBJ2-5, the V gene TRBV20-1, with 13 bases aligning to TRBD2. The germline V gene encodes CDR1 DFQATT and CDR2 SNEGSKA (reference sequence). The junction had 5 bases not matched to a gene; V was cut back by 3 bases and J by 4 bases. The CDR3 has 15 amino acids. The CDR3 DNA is TGCAGTGCTAGCAAGTGGACTAGCGGGAGAGAGACCCAGTACTTC. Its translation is CSASKWTSGRETQYF.

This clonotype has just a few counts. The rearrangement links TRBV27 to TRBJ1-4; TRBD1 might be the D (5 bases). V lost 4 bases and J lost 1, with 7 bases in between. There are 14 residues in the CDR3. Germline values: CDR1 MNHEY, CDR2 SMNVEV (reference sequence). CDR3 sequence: CASSSRVTNEKLFF. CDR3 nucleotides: TGTGCCAGCAGTTCCAGGGTAACTAATGAAAAACTGTTTTTT.

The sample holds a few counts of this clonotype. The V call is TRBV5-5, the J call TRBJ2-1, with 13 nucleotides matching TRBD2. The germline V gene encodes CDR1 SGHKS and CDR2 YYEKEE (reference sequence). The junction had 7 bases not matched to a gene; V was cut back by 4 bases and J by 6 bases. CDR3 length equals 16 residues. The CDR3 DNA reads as TGTGCCAGCAGCCAGGGACTAGCGGGGAGTATCAATGAGCAGTTCTTC. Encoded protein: CASSQGLAGSINEQFF. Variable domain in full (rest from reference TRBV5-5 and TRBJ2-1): DAGVTQSPTHLIKTRGQQVTLRCSPISGHKSVSWYQQVLGQGPQFIFQYYEKEERGRGNFPDRFSARQFPNYSSELNVNALLLGDSALYLCASSQGLAGSINEQFFGPGTRLTVL.

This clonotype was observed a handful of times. The CDR3 sequence: CASSFQGGDSPLHF. CDR3 nucleotides: TGCGCCAGCAGCTTTCAAGGGGGCGATTCACCCCTCCACTTT. The V gene is TRBV5-1, the J gene TRBJ1-6, with 7 bases identical to TRBD1. Trimming cost V 2 bases and J 8 bases; bases outside gene matches: 4. CDR1 is SGHRS, CDR2 YFSETQ, per germline. The CDR3 has 14 residues.

The CDR3 protein is CASIPRASRTNTGELFF. The CDR3 DNA reads as TGTGCCAGCATCCCCAGGGCTAGCAGGACGAACACCGGGGAGCTGTTTTTT. The rearrangement joins TRBV7-9 to TRBJ2-2; D may correspond to TRBD1 or TRBD2 (5 bases each). Germline-derived CDR1 and CDR2 are SEHNR and FQNEAQ (reference sequence). V lost 7 bases to trimming and J lost 0 bases, with 18 bases between them. The CDR3 has 17 amino acids. Variable domain in full (rest from reference TRBV7-9 and TRBJ2-2): DTGVSQNPRHKITKRGQNVTFRCDPISEHNRLYWYRQTLGQGPEFLTYFQNEAQLEKSRLLSDRFSAERPKGSFSTLEIQRTEQGDSAMYLCASIPRASRTNTGELFFGEGSRLTVL.

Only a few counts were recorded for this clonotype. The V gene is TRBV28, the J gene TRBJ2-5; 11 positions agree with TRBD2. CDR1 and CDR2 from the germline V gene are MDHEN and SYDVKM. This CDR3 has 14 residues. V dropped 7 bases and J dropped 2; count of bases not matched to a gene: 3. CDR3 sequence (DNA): TGTGCCAGCAAACTAGCGGGAGAACAAGAGACCCAGTACTTC. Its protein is CASKLAGEQETQYF.

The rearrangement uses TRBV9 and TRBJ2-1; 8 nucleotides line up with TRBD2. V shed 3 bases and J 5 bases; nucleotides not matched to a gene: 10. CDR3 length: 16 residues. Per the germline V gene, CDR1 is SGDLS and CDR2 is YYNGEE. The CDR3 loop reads CASSAGGGAWNNEQFF. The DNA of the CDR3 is TGTGCCAGCAGCGCGGGGGGGGGAGCTTGGAACAATGAGCAGTTCTTC.

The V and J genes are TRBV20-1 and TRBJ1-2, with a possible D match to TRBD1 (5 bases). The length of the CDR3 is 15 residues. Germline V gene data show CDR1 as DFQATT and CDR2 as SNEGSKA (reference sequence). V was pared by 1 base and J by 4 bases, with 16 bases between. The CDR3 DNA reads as TGCAGTGCTAGAGTTGGGACGTTCGACCTCTATGGCTACACCTTC. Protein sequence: CSARVGTFDLYGYTF.

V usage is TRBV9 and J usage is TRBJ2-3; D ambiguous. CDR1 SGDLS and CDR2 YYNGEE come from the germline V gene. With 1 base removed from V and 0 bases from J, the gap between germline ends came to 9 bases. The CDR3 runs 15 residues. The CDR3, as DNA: TGTGCCAGCAGCGTATATGAGGCTAGCACAGATACGCAGTATTTT. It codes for CASSVYEASTDTQYF.

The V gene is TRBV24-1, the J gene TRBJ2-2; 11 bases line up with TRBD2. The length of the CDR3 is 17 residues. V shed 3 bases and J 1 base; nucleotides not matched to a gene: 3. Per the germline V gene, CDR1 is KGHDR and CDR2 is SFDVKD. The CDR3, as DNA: TGTGCCACCAGTGATACACTAGCGGGAGAGAACACCGGGGAGCTGTTTTTT. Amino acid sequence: CATSDTLAGENTGELFF.